The present entry profiles one TCR beta chain with its context. Its specific antigen is unknown. No base-level quality is on record; no much larger clone is a single base apart. The sample carries other DNA sequences with the same CDR3. Via the germline V gene (reference sequence), CDR1 is LNHDA and CDR2 SQIVND. The CDR3 sequence holds 13 residues, the cysteine and phenylalanine included. Here the CDR3 DNA is all that survives: 39 bases in frame from base 1. V sheds 1 base and J sheds 5 bases, leaving 8 bases between their ends. The sample comes from a study of T cell responses to AZD1222 COVID-19 vaccine (dated by TCRdb to about 2021). The study in broad terms: AZD1222 recipients whose second dose came at about 4 weeks and those whose second dose came at about 12 weeks were combined into one group, since spike-specific TCR depth and breadth did not differ between the two schedules. TCR sequencing was performed for about 240 trial participants, of whom some 200 were given two doses of AZD1222 and around 25 were given two doses of MenACWY control vaccine. Trial participants were enrolled into age subgroups of 18-55, 56-69 and 70-plus years, which contained roughly 140, 27 and 60 TCR-sequenced participants, respectively.

The label giving this sample's time point can be read as: baseline before first vaccination. Vaccinee samples came from UK trials COV001 and COV002, including a single-blind randomized controlled phase 2/3 trial of AZD1222 (ChAdOx1 nCoV-19) in healthy adults. Trial participant PBMC samples were collected at day 0 and day 28 after the second dose for TCRbeta chain sequencing. Results the study describes overall, beyond this receptor: The vaccine-associated CD4 TCRs covered the entire spike protein, and the dominant responses fell in regions 160-218 and 743-854. The 56-69-year group was small, and its depth increase did not reach significance, likely because of low power. No day 14 peak-response samples were available, so repertoires were characterized only after the peak T cell response. Participants were mostly white British, with more females than males. The authors suggested clonal diversity may have been underestimated. Conclusions about previously exposed vaccinees are limited because only a handful of AZD1222 recipients were SARS-CoV-2 seropositive at baseline. After two AZD1222 doses, both the breadth and the depth of spike-specific TCRs were significantly higher than at day 0 and than in MenACWY recipients. Reportedly, almost half of the unique spike-specific TCRs recognized epitopes lying outside the regions that are mutated in the B.1.351 and B.1.1.7 variants.

The CDR3 regions of human TCRbeta chains were analyzed by immunosequencing. Processing in the source paper ran as follows. TCRs in the repertoires were matched against a reference library of SARS-CoV-2-specific TCRs that had been generated with the MIRA antigen-specificity platform. Breadth was defined as the fraction of unique TCRs that were SARS-CoV-2-associated, and depth was defined as the fraction of total T cells that were SARS-CoV-2-associated. Using the MIRA data, each spike-specific TCR was mapped to the spike region that the TCR reacts to and placed in a CD4 or CD8 class. Log10-transformed breadth and depth values were compared by one-way ANOVA with Sidak's multiple comparisons tests. TCRdb stores this immuneACCESS table with in-frame sequences only. Part of the clones is absent; in the studies checked, under half of the shortfall reflects unresolved V genes, and no reason is known for the rest. V, J and clone size are taken as reported in that table, and D and trimming were inferred from the DNA itself. The sample yields 150,000 to 200,000 clones; about 89% were counted once. About 1.9% of the sample lies in the top ten.

The source material was peripheral blood, sampled on day 0 of AZD1222 vaccination. This receptor was identified in an adult in good health. The rearrangement joined TRBV19 to TRBJ1-2; the D region possibly corresponds to TRBD1 (6 bases align). This receptor has the CDR3 CASSIGTDYGYTF. The nucleotides are TGTGCCAGTAGTATAGGGACAGATTATGGCTACACCTTC.